This T cell receptor (beta chain) emerged from a study of blood T cell repertoires in COVID-19. Turning to the study itself: Samples of COVID-19 (acute and convalescent) were obtained from the United States, Italy and Spain. PBMCs, B-cell-depleted T cells, or T cells were the source of the cDNA or gDNA that made up the material.

In the study's own analysis: The authors estimated nucleated cell counts from reference gene primer amplification. The protocol was immunoSEQ multiplex PCR, while the TCRdb copy is restricted to in-frame clones and leaves out a portion. For V, J and clone size, that table is used; D and trimming come from the DNA. The sample comprises some 170,000 clones, 77% of which are singletons, and approximately 2.8% rests with the top ten. CDR3 length: 15 amino acids. The germline V gene encodes CDR1 SGHAT and CDR2 FQNNGV. Deletions cut 5 bases from V and 6 bases from J, with 16 bases between. J is TRBJ2-2 and V is TRBV11-2; weak D call: TRBD1 (6 bases). The specimen was peripheral blood. The TCR comes from a man aged 65-85 years with acute or convalescent COVID-19. The CDR3 nucleotides read TGTGCCAGCAGCATAACAACGACAGGCCCCGGGGAGCTGTTTTTT. Translated, it gives CASSITTTGPGELFF. The full variable domain, rest sourced from reference TRBV11-2 and TRBJ2-2, is EAGVAQSPRYKIIEKRQSVAFWCNPISGHATLYWYQQILGQGPKLLIQFQNNGVVDDSQLPKDRFSAERLKGVDSTLKIQPAKLEDSAVYLCASSITTTGPGELFFGEGSRLTVL.